The 10 T cell receptor beta chains below were found in one sample sequenced in a study of CD8+ T cells in alopecia areata (dated by TCRdb to 2016 to 2019). Library construction relied on the immunoSEQ multiplex PCR assay. For TCR sequencing, RNA was extracted from every sample and reverse transcribed into cDNA to serve as template. In its TCRdb copy, this immuneACCESS table keeps in-frame sequences only and misses some clones. Where compared with another copy, unresolved V genes explain less than half of these, and the others have no known cause. The sample has roughly 180,000 clones on record, 53% of them singletons. The ten largest account for 10% to 14% of the sample. According to the study, the label for this sample's time point signals: 24 weeks on oral tofacitinib. Read against the paper, the sample's treatment or condition label means: oral pan-JAK inhibitor, 5-10 mg twice daily. The sequences come from CD8+ T cells sorted from blood, collected at week 24, from a patient treated with tofacitinib. These receptor sequences come from a human donor with alopecia areata.

V is TRBV29-1 and J is TRBJ1-1; D is uncertain. CDR3 size: 12 residues. Germline CDR1 reads SQVTM; CDR2 reads ANQGSEA. V lost 7 bases to trimming and J lost 4 bases, with 13 bases between them. The CDR3 loop is CSARGQSTEAFF. In nucleotides, the CDR3 is TGCAGCGCCCGGGGTCAGAGCACTGAAGCTTTCTTT.

The J gene is TRBJ1-1, the V gene TRBV6-5; D not resolved. The CDR3 consists of 13 residues. The germline V gene encodes CDR1 MNHEY and CDR2 SVGAGI. The V end was cut by 2 bases, the J end by 4 bases, with 8 bases between. The CDR3 DNA is TGTGCCAGCAGTTACGGGAGGGCCACTGAAGCTTTCTTT. This codes for CASSYGRATEAFF.

J is TRBJ2-7 and V is TRBV4-1, with no clear D. Germline V gene sequence: CDR1 MGHRA, CDR2 YSYEKL. Trimming left V 4 bases short and J 3 bases short, with 10 bases between. The CDR3 extends over 13 amino acids. DNA of the CDR3: TGCGCCAGCAGCCCCCCGGACGGCTACGAGCAGTACTTC. It specifies CASSPPDGYEQYF.

This sequence joins TRBV4-3 and TRBJ1-1; D may be TRBD1 (6 bases). CDR3 length: 13 residues. Germline V gene lookup returns CDR1 LGHNA and CDR2 YSLEER. The ends were cut back, 4 bases at V and 5 bases at J, with 11 bases in the middle. CDR3 protein: CASSLTGKTEAFF. The CDR3 DNA follows: TGCGCCAGCAGCCTAACAGGGAAGACTGAAGCTTTCTTT.

J is TRBJ1-1 and V is TRBV27; D might be TRBD1 (5 bases). With 1 base removed from V and 2 bases from J, the gap between germline ends came to 17 bases. This CDR3 spans 17 amino acids. Germline V gives CDR1 MNHEY, CDR2 SMNVEV (reference sequence). CDR3 sequence (DNA): TGTGCCAGCAGTTTATGGCTTCCGGGACCGGGTAACACTGAAGCTTTCTTT. This sequence encodes CASSLWLPGPGNTEAFF.

This clone was found a few times. J is TRBJ1-1 and V is TRBV5-1; possibly TRBD1 for D (6 bases). The germline V gene has CDR1 SGHRS and CDR2 YFSETQ. This CDR3 contains 13 residues. With 2 bases removed from V and 7 bases from J, the gap between germline ends came to 12 bases. CDR3 loop: CASSLSGTLEAFF. The CDR3 coding sequence is TGCGCCAGCAGCTTATCAGGGACACTTGAAGCTTTCTTT.

The gene calls are TRBV5-6 and TRBJ2-7, with TRBD1 matching over 8 bases. V lost 3 bases, J lost 7 bases, and 6 bases stayed unmatched. This CDR3 spans 13 amino acids. Germline values: CDR1 SGHDT, CDR2 YYEEEE. The CDR3 reads CASSSDRDGEQYF. CDR3 coding DNA: TGTGCCAGCAGCTCGGACAGGGATGGGGAGCAGTACTTC.

This clone was counted a few times. The rearrangement joins TRBV27 to TRBJ1-6; D is possibly TRBD1 (5 bases). CDR3 length: 16 amino acids. The germline V gene encodes CDR1 MNHEY and CDR2 SMNVEV (reference sequence). Trimming shortened V by 3 bases and J by 6 bases, and 15 bases separated the two germline ends. DNA for the CDR3: TGTGCCAGCAGTTTTAGAGGGGAGGGCTTTAATTCACCCCTCCACTTT. This translates into CASSFRGEGFNSPLHF.

This sequence joins TRBV25-1 and TRBJ1-1; D remains ambiguous. The CDR3 has 14 residues. V lost 5 bases and J lost 1, with 11 bases in between. Germline CDR1 reads MGHDK; CDR2 reads SYGVNS. This CDR3 reads CASSWSEGNTEAFF. The CDR3 DNA reads as TGTGCCAGCAGTTGGTCGGAAGGGAACACTGAAGCTTTCTTT.

V and J are TRBV7-9 and TRBJ2-3, with 13 bases lining up with TRBD2. CDR1 and CDR2 (germline): SEHNR, FQNEAQ (reference sequence). With 5 bases clipped from V and 8 bases from J, the junction kept 10 bases outside the gene matches. The CDR3 is made up of 16 amino acids. The CDR3 reads CASSAQTSGGAGTQYF. CDR3 DNA sequence: TGTGCCAGCAGCGCCCAAACTAGCGGGGGGGCGGGTACGCAGTATTTT.